This T cell receptor beta chain was obtained from a study of Ad26.COV2.S vaccination and SARS-CoV-2 variants (dated by TCRdb to the early 2020s). In the study overall: Donors in the vaccine arm were drawn from COV1001, a phase I-IIa trial of Ad26.COV2.S in healthy adults that was multicentre, randomized, double-blind and placebo-controlled. Trial participants were randomized into five groups of five, in which low-dose or high-dose Ad26.COV2.S was given once or twice, or placebo was given on both occasions. TCRbeta repertoire sequencing was used to assess the specificity and breadth of SARS-CoV-2-reactive T cell receptors after Ad26.COV2.S vaccination. Ad26.COV2.S was administered intramuscularly at 5 x 10^10 or 1 x 10^11 viral particles, either as a single shot or as two shots given 56 days apart. A total of approximately 30 samples were included in the TCR-sequenced set, comprising around 20 Ad26.COV2.S vaccine recipients, 5 placebo recipients and 8 SARS-CoV-2 convalescent individuals. Investigators remained blinded to trial group allocation during experiments and outcome assessment. Here is what the overall study found, with its caveats: The study lacked the statistical power to compare responses across vaccine doses or regimens. Substantial breadth of spike-specific CD8+ and CD4+ T cell responses was reported after vaccination. The authors noted that the TCR breadth and depth analyses may have underestimated total T cell responses. Spike-specific TCR breadth was higher in Ad26.COV2.S recipients than in placebo recipients (P = 0.0014). Vaccine and placebo recipients had similar non-spike TCR breadth, a finding consistent with the vaccine containing only spike.

The immunoSEQ Assay was used to sequence TCRbeta CDR3 regions. After extraction, genomic DNA underwent amplification by bias-controlled multiplex PCR, followed by high-throughput sequencing. Turning to the authors' computational methods: To quantify the absolute abundance of every unique TCRbeta CDR3 region, sequences were collapsed and filtered. Usable DNA was measured by amplifying reference genes present in all nucleated cells, and TCRbeta template counts were normalized to that usable DNA to estimate T cell fraction. Repertoire TCRs were annotated as SARS-CoV-2-specific by exact matching of V gene, CDR3 amino acid sequence and J gene to a known reactive TCR set. The reference SARS-CoV-2 TCR set was derived from MIRA and filtered for enrichment in COVID-19-positive ImmuneCODE repertoires, a step that removed public or cross-reactive TCRs. Based on the MIRA antigens, annotated TCRs were further analysed at the level of specific ORF or position within ORF. Breadth was defined as annotated unique rearrangements over total unique productive rearrangements; depth was the summed frequency of those rearrangements. Two-sided Wilcoxon rank-sum tests were used to compare TCR breadth between groups. TCRdb took over this immuneACCESS table, retaining in-frame rearrangements with V and J assigned. Such tables are incomplete; in checked studies, under half of the missing clones stem from an unresolved V gene, and the remainder is unexplained. D and trimming come from the DNA, and the V and J calls and clone size come from that table. Within this sample are around 310,000 clones, with under 90% of them counted one time only. The ten largest clones capture roughly 6% of the sample.

The V end loses 0 bases and the J end loses 6 bases, and a stretch of 9 bases separates them. Counted from cysteine to phenylalanine, this CDR3 has 14 amino acids. Only the CDR3 DNA stays, 42 bases, in frame from base 1. CDR1 and CDR2, per the germline V gene, are ENHRY and SYGVKD. The treatment or condition tag for this specimen amounts to: 19 received Ad26.COV2.S at low or high dose, single or two shots; five or six received placebo; per-sample allocation not given. For vaccine and placebo recipients, the sequenced repertoires came from samples collected on day 63 after the first injection. Between 29 July and 7 August 2020, Cohort 1b enrolled about two dozen adults aged 18-55 years at one site in Boston, USA. Ad26.COV2.S was a replication-incompetent adenovirus type 26 vector expressing a prefusion-stabilized SARS-CoV-2 spike protein from the original Wuhan strain. A word on this clone: Its antigen remains unidentified. No base quality values were provided; no much bigger clone lies one nucleotide off.

The material sequenced was peripheral blood, taken in a trial of Ad26.COV2.S vaccine versus placebo. The clonotype comes from a person between 18 and 60 years old who received the Ad26.COV2.S COVID-19 vaccine or a placebo. The sequence is built from TRBV10-3 and TRBJ1-5, with no reliable assignment of the D segment. In nucleotides, the sequence is TGTGCCATCAGTGAGTCGGAGGGTCCTCAGCCCCAGCATTTT. It encodes CAISESEGPQPQHF.